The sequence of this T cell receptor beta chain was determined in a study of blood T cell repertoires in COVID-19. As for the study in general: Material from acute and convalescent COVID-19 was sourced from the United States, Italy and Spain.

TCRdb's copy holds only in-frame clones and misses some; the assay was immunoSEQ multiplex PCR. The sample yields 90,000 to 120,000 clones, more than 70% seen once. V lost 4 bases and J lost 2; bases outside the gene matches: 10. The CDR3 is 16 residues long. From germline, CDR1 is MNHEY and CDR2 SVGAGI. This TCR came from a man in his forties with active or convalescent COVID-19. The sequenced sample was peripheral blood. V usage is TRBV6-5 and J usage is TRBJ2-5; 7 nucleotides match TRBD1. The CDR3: CASSFYVPGQQETQYF. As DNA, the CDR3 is TGTGCCAGCAGTTTCTATGTCCCGGGACAGCAAGAGACCCAGTACTTC.